The 10 T cell receptor beta chains listed next were all sequenced from one sample in a study of Graves' ophthalmopathy and Graves' hyperthyroidism. Amplified material comprised TCR beta CDR3 regions derived from RNA transcripts. Second-round multiplex PCR came after first-round RT-PCR with HTBI primers. TCRdb ran MiXCR on the multiplex PCR reads and lists one entry per CDR3 protein. In the table there are 260,000 or so distinct CDR3 sequences, around 45% of which are singletons. The sequenced material came from peripheral blood. Source of these receptors: an adult man with Graves' ophthalmopathy.

V is TRBV4-1 and J is TRBJ2-7; TRBD2 is a possible D gene (5 bases). CDR3 length: 15 residues. Trimming left V 6 bases short and J 2 bases short, with 17 bases between. Germline V CDR1 and CDR2: MGHRA, YSYEKL. The CDR3 protein is CASSPSVANTYEQYF. CDR3 DNA sequence: TGCGCCAGCAGTCCTTCGGTAGCGAATACCTACGAGCAGTACTTC.

The chain carries TRBV7-3 and TRBJ2-6; tentatively, D is TRBD1 (7 bases). This CDR3 region has 15 residues. Germline loops: CDR1 SGHTA, CDR2 FQGTGA. The germline V and J ends were trimmed by 4 bases and 4 bases, with 11 bases remaining between them. CDR3 amino acids: CASSWRGQGANVLTF. CDR3 nucleotides: TGTGCCAGCAGCTGGCGGGGACAGGGGGCCAACGTCCTGACTTTC.

This clonotype was seen many times. The chain combines TRBV7-6 with TRBJ1-1; 12 bases align to TRBD1. Germline loops: CDR1 SGHVS, CDR2 FNYEAQ. V dropped 5 bases and J dropped 8; count of bases not matched to a gene: 6. The CDR3 sequence is 14 residues long. The CDR3 here is CASSPGTGGGEAFF. CDR3 DNA: TGTGCCAGCAGCCCCGGGACAGGGGGCGGAGAAGCTTTCTTT.

The J gene is TRBJ1-2, the V gene TRBV6-2 or TRBV6-3; no reliable D call. Trimming removed 8 bases from V and 0 bases from J, with 13 bases in between. The CDR3 is 14 amino acids. Germline-derived CDR1 and CDR2 are MNHEY and SVGEGT. The chain's CDR3 is CASSTETPNYGYTF. The CDR3 region has the DNA TGTGCCAGCTCGACGGAGACCCCTAACTATGGCTACACCTTC.

This clonotype was counted between two and nine times. V is TRBV9 and J is TRBJ1-2; TRBD1 matches 10 bases. This CDR3 is 14 amino acids long. V dropped 4 bases and J dropped 7; count of bases not matched to a gene: 7. Per the germline V gene, CDR1 is SGDLS and CDR2 is YYNGEE. The chain's CDR3 is CASSSGQGPLGYTF. The CDR3 DNA is TGTGCCAGCAGCTCGGGACAGGGGCCTCTTGGCTACACCTTC.

This CDR3 reads CAERDREFVRSQPQHF. CDR3 nucleotide sequence: TGTGCCGAGCGGGACAGGGAATTCGTTAGAAGTCAGCCCCAGCATTTT. This sequence joins TRBV19 and TRBJ1-5; 9 nucleotides line up with TRBD1. The CDR3 totals 16 residues. Germline CDR1 reads LNHDA; CDR2 reads SQIVND (reference sequence). The V segment lost 11 bases and the J segment 6 bases; nucleotides outside the gene matches: 17.

This clonotype was observed a few times. The chain carries TRBV20-1 and TRBJ1-2, with D possibly matching TRBD1 (5 bases). Trimming left V 5 bases short and J 4 bases short, with 14 bases between. The CDR3 totals 13 residues. From germline, CDR1 is DFQATT and CDR2 SNEGSKA (reference sequence). The CDR3 coding sequence is TGCAGTGCTCACACAGGTCAAGGCTATGGCTACACCTTC. Translated: CSAHTGQGYGYTF.

This clonotype was seen only a few times. This rearrangement joins TRBV5-8 to TRBJ2-7; D gene ambiguous. Germline V gene sequence: CDR1 SGHTS, CDR2 YDEGEE. This CDR3 comprises 12 residues. V was pared by 0 bases and J by 5 bases, with 6 bases between. The CDR3 nucleotides are TGTGCCAGCAGCTTGGCATTCGACGAGCAGTACTTC. It encodes CASSLAFDEQYF.

This chain uses TRBV7-6 with TRBJ1-5; tentatively, D is TRBD1 (5 bases). The CDR3 spans 14 residues. The germline CDR1 and CDR2 sequences are SGHVS and FNYEAQ. Trimming left V 1 base short and J 6 bases short, with 10 bases between. CDR3 DNA sequence: TGTGCCAGCAGCTTAGGGGGGGTGAGTCAGCCCCAGCATTTT. Translated, it gives CASSLGGVSQPQHF.

This clonotype was counted once. A read error may account for a junction end that differs from germline. The gene calls are TRBV29-1 and TRBJ2-6; possibly TRBD2 for D (6 bases). This CDR3 region has 13 residues. Per the germline V gene, CDR1 is SQVTM and CDR2 is ANQGSEA. The CDR3, as DNA: TGCAGCGCCTCGCCCTCGGGGGACAACGTCCTGACTTTC. Amino acid sequence: CSASPSGDNVLTF.